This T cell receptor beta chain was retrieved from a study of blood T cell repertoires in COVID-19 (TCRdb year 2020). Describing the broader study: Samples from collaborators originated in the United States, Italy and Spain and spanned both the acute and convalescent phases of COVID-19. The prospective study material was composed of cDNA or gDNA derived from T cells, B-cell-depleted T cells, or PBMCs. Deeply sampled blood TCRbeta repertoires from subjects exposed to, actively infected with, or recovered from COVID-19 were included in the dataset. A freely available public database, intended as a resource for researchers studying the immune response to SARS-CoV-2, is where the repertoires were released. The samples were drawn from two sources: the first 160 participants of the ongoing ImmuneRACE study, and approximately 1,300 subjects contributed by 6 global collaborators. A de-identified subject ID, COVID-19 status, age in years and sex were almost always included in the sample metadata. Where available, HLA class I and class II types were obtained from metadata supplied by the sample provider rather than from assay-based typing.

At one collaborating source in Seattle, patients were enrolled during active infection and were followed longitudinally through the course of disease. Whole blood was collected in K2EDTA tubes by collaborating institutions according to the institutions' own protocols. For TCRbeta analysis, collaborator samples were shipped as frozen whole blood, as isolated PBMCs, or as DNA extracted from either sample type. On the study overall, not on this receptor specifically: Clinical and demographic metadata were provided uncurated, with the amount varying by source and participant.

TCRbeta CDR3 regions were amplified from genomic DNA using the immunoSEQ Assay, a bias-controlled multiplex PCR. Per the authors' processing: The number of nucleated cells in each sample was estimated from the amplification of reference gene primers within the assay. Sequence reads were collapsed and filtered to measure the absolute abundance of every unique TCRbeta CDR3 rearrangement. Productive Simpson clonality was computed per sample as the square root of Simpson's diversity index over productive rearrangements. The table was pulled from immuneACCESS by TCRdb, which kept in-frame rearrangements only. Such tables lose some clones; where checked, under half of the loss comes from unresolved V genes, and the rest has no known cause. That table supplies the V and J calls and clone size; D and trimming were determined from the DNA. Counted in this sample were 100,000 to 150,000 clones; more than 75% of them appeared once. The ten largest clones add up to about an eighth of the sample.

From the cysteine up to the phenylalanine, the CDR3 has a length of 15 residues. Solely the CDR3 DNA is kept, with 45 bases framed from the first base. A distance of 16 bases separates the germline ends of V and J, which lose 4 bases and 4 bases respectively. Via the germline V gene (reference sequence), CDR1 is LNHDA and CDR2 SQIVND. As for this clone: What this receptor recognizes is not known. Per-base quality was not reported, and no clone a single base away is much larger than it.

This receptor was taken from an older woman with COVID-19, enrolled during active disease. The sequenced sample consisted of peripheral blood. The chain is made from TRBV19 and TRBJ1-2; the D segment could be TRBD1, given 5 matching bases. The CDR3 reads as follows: CASSKHETGGYGYTF. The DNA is TGTGCCAGTAGTAAGCACGAGACCGGGGGCTATGGCTACACCTTC.